These 17 T cell receptor beta chains share one sample of origin, sequenced in a study of blood T cell repertoires in COVID-19. Sequenced by immunoSEQ multiplex PCR; TCRdb stores in-frame clones only, minus some. The data show around 320,000 clones, around 90% seen once. Input material: peripheral blood. These receptors were taken from a man aged 18 to 29 with active or convalescent COVID-19.

J is TRBJ2-7 and V is TRBV7-9; 10 bases line up with TRBD1. This CDR3 is 13 amino acids long. V was clipped by 8 bases and J by 5 bases; unmatched bases: 6. The V gene's germline CDR1 is SEHNR and CDR2 FQNEAQ (reference sequence). The CDR3 loop is CASLGQGSDEQYF. As DNA, the CDR3 is TGTGCCAGCTTGGGACAGGGGTCCGACGAGCAGTACTTC. The full variable domain, with the rest looked up from reference TRBV7-9 and TRBJ2-7, is DTGVSQNPRHKITKRGQNVTFRCDPISEHNRLYWYRQTLGQGPEFLTYFQNEAQLEKSRLLSDRFSAERPKGSFSTLEIQRTEQGDSAMYLCASLGQGSDEQYFGPGTRLTVT.

Here the CDR3 DNA reads TGTGCCAGCTCCGGGGACAGTGATCAGCCCCAGCATTTT. Protein: CASSGDSDQPQHF. The chain uses TRBV18 and TRBJ1-5; 7 positions agree with TRBD1. J was trimmed by 5 bases and V by 6 bases; bases with no gene match: 4. CDR1 is KGHSH and CDR2 is LQKENI in the germline V gene. CDR3 length: 13 residues.

This chain joins TRBV29-1 and TRBJ1-4, with 8 bases fitting TRBD1. CDR3 length equals 12 residues. The V and J ends lost 8 bases and 6 bases, in that order; junction bases with no gene match: 5. Germline V lookup: CDR1 SQVTM, CDR2 ANQGSEA. This CDR3 reads CSTRGLDEKLFF. In nucleotides, the CDR3 is TGCAGCACCAGGGGGCTGGATGAAAAACTGTTTTTT.

This clone came up once. The J gene is TRBJ1-3, the V gene TRBV10-1; D is uncertain. The CDR3 totals 13 residues. Trimming removed 7 bases at V and 0 bases at J, with 7 bases between. The germline gives CDR1 WNHNN, CDR2 SYGVQD (reference sequence). Written as DNA, the CDR3 is TGCGCCAGCACCGGCGGCTCTGGAAACACCATATATTTT. Protein product: CASTGGSGNTIYF.

The sample holds one count of this clone. V is TRBV9 and J is TRBJ2-2, with D tentatively TRBD2 (6 bases). V was clipped by 5 bases and J by 0 bases, with 11 bases between them. The length of the CDR3 is 15 residues. Per the germline V gene, CDR1 is SGDLS and CDR2 is YYNGEE. CDR3 sequence: CASSRSGANTGELFF. Written as DNA, the CDR3 is TGTGCCAGCAGTCGTAGCGGTGCGAACACCGGGGAGCTGTTTTTT.

V usage is TRBV9 and J usage is TRBJ2-3; tentatively, D is TRBD1 (7 bases). Germline V gene lookup returns CDR1 SGDLS and CDR2 YYNGEE. The CDR3 loop spans 15 amino acids. V was pared by 5 bases and J by 0 bases, with 13 bases between. CDR3 in DNA: TGTGCCAGCAGTTCAGGGGGGTCTAGCACAGATACGCAGTATTTT. Translation gives CASSSGGSSTDTQYF.

J is TRBJ2-3 and V is TRBV28; TRBD2 matches at 12 bases. Germline CDR1 MDHEN, CDR2 SYDVKM. V shed 4 bases and J 0 bases; nucleotides not matched to a gene: 17. The CDR3 covers 21 residues. The CDR3 DNA reads as TGTGCCAGCAGTTCCCCCCTAGCGGGAGGGCCCAAAGGTGGGAGCACAGATACGCAGTATTTT. Encoded protein: CASSSPLAGGPKGGSTDTQYF.

The chain is built from TRBV12-3 or TRBV12-4 and TRBJ2-7; 7 nucleotides agree with TRBD1. Trimming removed 3 bases from V and 5 bases from J; junction bases left unmatched: 1. The CDR3 has 12 amino acids. This CDR3 is CASSFTGDEQYF. The CDR3, as DNA: TGTGCCAGCAGTTTTACAGGGGACGAGCAGTACTTC.

This sequence joins TRBV4-3 and TRBJ1-1; D not certain. Germline V gives CDR1 LGHNA, CDR2 YSLEER. The CDR3 extends over 14 amino acids. V lost 0 bases, J lost 7 bases, and 12 bases lay in between. The CDR3: CASSQDQVKHEAFF. The CDR3 DNA sequence: TGCGCCAGCAGCCAAGATCAGGTAAAGCATGAAGCTTTCTTT.

The J gene is TRBJ2-7, the V gene TRBV11-2; maybe TRBD2 (7 bases). The CDR3 is made up of 15 amino acids. Germline-derived CDR1 and CDR2 are SGHAT and FQNNGV. V was trimmed by 5 bases and J by 3 bases, leaving 17 bases between them. CDR3 nucleotide sequence: TGTGCCAGCAGCCTCCGGGGGGCAGGGAACTACGAGCAGTACTTC. Translation gives CASSLRGAGNYEQYF. Complete variable domain (other parts from reference TRBV11-2 and TRBJ2-7): EAGVAQSPRYKIIEKRQSVAFWCNPISGHATLYWYQQILGQGPKLLIQFQNNGVVDDSQLPKDRFSAERLKGVDSTLKIQPAKLEDSAVYLCASSLRGAGNYEQYFGPGTRLTVT.

This clone was observed a single time. This chain links TRBV5-1 with TRBJ2-7; tentatively, D is TRBD1 (6 bases). The CDR3 consists of 13 residues. Trimming cost V 4 bases and J 2 bases, with 10 bases left between them. Germline CDR1 is SGHRS and CDR2 is YFSETQ. CDR3 loop: CASSVTGTYEQYF. The CDR3 DNA is TGCGCCAGCAGCGTGACAGGTACCTACGAGCAGTACTTC.

The chain uses TRBV3-1 (or the pseudogene TRBV3-2) and TRBJ1-6; unclear D gene. The length of the CDR3 is 14 residues. V lost 4 bases, J lost 8 bases, and 12 bases lay in between. Germline V gene lookup returns CDR1 LGHDT and CDR2 YNNKEL (reference sequence). CDR3 in amino acids: CASSPRGKDSPLHF. The CDR3 bases are TGTGCCAGCAGCCCCCGCGGTAAGGATTCACCCCTCCACTTT.

This clone was seen a handful of times. CDR3 sequence reads: CASSPDRSTYGYTF. CDR3 DNA sequence: TGTGCCAGCAGCCCAGACAGGTCGACCTATGGCTACACCTTC. This rearrangement joins TRBV5-4 to TRBJ1-2; D is possibly TRBD1 (6 bases). V was shortened by 4 bases and J by 4 bases, with 14 bases between the two germline ends. Germline V gives CDR1 SGHNT, CDR2 YYREEE (reference sequence). This CDR3 spans 14 amino acids.

The J gene is TRBJ2-5, the V gene TRBV3-1 (or the pseudogene TRBV3-2), with 7 bases lining up with TRBD2. CDR3 length: 14 residues. The germline V gene has CDR1 LGHDT and CDR2 YNNKEL (reference sequence). J lost 3 bases, V lost 1 base, and 2 bases had no gene match. CDR3 nucleotide sequence: TGTGCCAGCAGCCAAGCCGGGGGGAAAGAGACCCAGTACTTC. This translates into CASSQAGGKETQYF.

This sequence joins TRBV7-9 and TRBJ2-7, with TRBD1 matching 7 bases. The CDR3 loop spans 15 amino acids. V lost 4 bases and J lost 2; bases outside the gene matches: 8. Germline assignment: CDR1 SEHNR and CDR2 FQNEAQ (reference sequence). This chain's CDR3 is CASSSWGTETYEQYF. Written as DNA, the CDR3 is TGTGCCAGCAGCTCGTGGGGGACAGAGACCTACGAGCAGTACTTC.

This clone has a single count. The DNA for the CDR3 is TGTGCCAGTAGTTCAAGCTTCTATGGCTACACCTTC. Translated, it gives CASSSSFYGYTF. This chain links TRBV19 with TRBJ1-2; D remains ambiguous. The V gene lost 5 bases and the J gene lost 4 bases, with 8 bases spanning the gap. This CDR3 has 12 amino acids. The germline CDR1 and CDR2 sequences are LNHDA and SQIVND (reference sequence).

This rearrangement joins TRBV19 to TRBJ2-2; 7 positions match TRBD2. This CDR3 has 15 amino acids. V lost 5 bases to trimming and J lost 6 bases; unmatched junction nucleotides: 9. CDR1 is LNHDA and CDR2 is SQIVND in the germline V gene (reference sequence). This CDR3 is CASSPEAGASGELFF. For the CDR3, the DNA is TGTGCCAGTAGTCCTGAGGCGGGAGCGTCCGGGGAGCTGTTTTTT.